This TCR beta chain was documented in a study of T cells expressing NK-cell markers. The CDR3 runs to 14 residues. Looked up from germline, CDR1 is DFQATT and CDR2 is SNEGSKA (reference sequence). After re-calling the 5' RACE reads, TCRdb lists one entry per CDR3 protein, DNA absent. Here the sample table reports roughly 420,000 distinct CDR3 sequences. The rearrangement uses TRBV20-1 and TRBJ2-1. The clonotype was recovered from a woman aged 18-70 years in good health. Sequencing was done on a sample of blood T cells: a sorted CD56 or NKG2C T cell subset, CD4+ or CD8+ T cells, or bulk PBMC T cells (not recorded which). The CDR3 loop is CSARLGSSYNEQFF.